A single sample gave rise to the 20 T cell receptor beta chains below, sequenced in a study of OX40 agonist ivuxolimab in advanced cancers. TCRdb's table, derived via immunoSEQ multiplex PCR, lists solely in-frame clones and lacks some. The data show about 52,000 clones, with about 82% seen just once and 3% to 4% held by the top ten. The specimen was CD4+ or CD8+ T cells sorted from blood, collected in a trial of the OX40 agonist ivuxolimab. The receptors here all came from an adult with an advanced solid tumor such as melanoma, head and neck, liver or kidney cancer.

V and J are TRBV19 and TRBJ2-5; D call uncertain. V shed 4 bases and J shed 3 bases, with 12 bases lying between them. This CDR3 comprises 14 residues. From germline, CDR1 is LNHDA and CDR2 SQIVND (reference sequence). This CDR3 reads CASSTRAGEETQYF. CDR3 in DNA: TGTGCCAGTAGTACGAGAGCTGGGGAAGAGACCCAGTACTTC.

The chain uses TRBV7-3 and TRBJ1-2; no clear D. The CDR3 runs to 13 residues. V was clipped by 5 bases and J by 4 bases, with 11 bases between them. Germline assignment: CDR1 SGHTA and CDR2 FQGTGA. The CDR3 spells CASSPRGSYGYTF. CDR3 coding DNA: TGTGCCAGCAGCCCACGGGGTTCCTATGGCTACACCTTC.

The rearrangement joins TRBV5-6 to TRBJ2-7; 8 nucleotides line up with TRBD1. The CDR3 contains 18 residues. The germline V gene encodes CDR1 SGHDT and CDR2 YYEEEE. V trimming: 0 bases; J trimming: 5 bases; junction bases outside the gene matches: 16. CDR3 residues: CASSLGWVSFGRGHEQYF. CDR3 sequence (DNA): TGTGCCAGCAGCTTGGGGTGGGTAAGCTTTGGCAGGGGGCACGAGCAGTACTTC.

This sequence joins TRBV28 and TRBJ2-3; maybe TRBD1 (6 bases). CDR3 length equals 14 residues. Between the trimmed V and J ends, which lost 7 bases and 5 bases, there was a span of 16 bases. Germline-derived CDR1 and CDR2 are MDHEN and SYDVKM. The chain's CDR3 is CASNLPAGVDTQYF. CDR3 coding DNA: TGTGCCAGCAATCTGCCAGCAGGGGTAGATACGCAGTATTTT.

The V gene is TRBV28, the J gene TRBJ1-1; possible D gene TRBD1, 6 bases. Per the germline V gene, CDR1 is MDHEN and CDR2 is SYDVKM. V was cut by 5 bases and J by 4 bases, with 8 bases left in between. This CDR3 has 12 amino acids. The CDR3 DNA is TGTGCCAGCAGTGGAGGGGGCACTGAAGCTTTCTTT. Residues: CASSGGGTEAFF. Variable domain in full (rest from reference TRBV28 and TRBJ1-1): DVKVTQSSRYLVKRTGEKVFLECVQDMDHENMFWYRQDPGLGLRLIYFSYDVKMKEKGDIPEGYSVSREKKERFSLILESASTNQTSMYLCASSGGGTEAFFGQGTRLTVV.

The CDR3 DNA is TGTGCCAGCTCGTCTAGCACAGATACGCAGTATTTT. It encodes CASSSSTDTQYF. The chain recombines TRBV18 with TRBJ2-3; no definite D call. The CDR3 covers 12 residues. The V end was cut by 6 bases, the J end by 0 bases, with 4 bases between. CDR1 and CDR2 (germline): KGHSH, LQKENI.

The chain is built from TRBV6-5 and TRBJ2-3; no firm D call. The length of the CDR3 is 14 residues. Between the trimmed V and J ends, which lost 7 bases and 1 base, there was a span of 12 bases. CDR1 is MNHEY and CDR2 is SVGAGI in the germline V gene. The CDR3 bases are TGTGCCAGCATTCCTTTTGCGGGCACAGATACGCAGTATTTT. Encoded protein: CASIPFAGTDTQYF.

This clone has a handful of counts. V and J are TRBV10-3 and TRBJ1-4; D is unclear. The CDR3 has 13 residues. Germline V CDR1 and CDR2: ENHRY, SYGVKD. The V gene lost 3 bases and the J gene lost 10 bases, with 12 bases spanning the gap. The DNA of the CDR3 is TGTGCCATCAGTGATCTGGGCACGGGAAAACTGTTTTTT. Translation: CAISDLGTGKLFF.

The chain has TRBV19 and TRBJ2-7; TRBD1 matches at 9 bases. With V trimmed by 7 bases and J by 3 bases, 10 bases remained unmatched. The germline V gene has CDR1 LNHDA and CDR2 SQIVND (reference sequence). The CDR3 runs 15 residues. DNA of the CDR3: TGTGCCAGTACTCACTCCGGGACAGGGCTCTACGAGCAGTACTTC. It specifies CASTHSGTGLYEQYF.

This chain uses TRBV28 with TRBJ1-2, with D unresolved. Trimming stripped 5 bases from V and 4 bases from J, with 8 bases between. CDR1 and CDR2 from the germline V gene are MDHEN and SYDVKM. The CDR3 spans 12 residues. In DNA, the CDR3 is TGTGCCAGCAGTCTGGACGGCTATGGCTACACCTTC. Translation: CASSLDGYGYTF.

This clone has a handful of counts. J is TRBJ2-7 and V is TRBV28; D gene uncertain. Germline V gene data show CDR1 as MDHEN and CDR2 as SYDVKM. This CDR3 spans 12 amino acids. The V end lost 6 bases, the J end lost 0 bases, and 6 bases lay between the germline ends. The CDR3 reads CASSLSSYEQYF. In DNA, the CDR3 is TGTGCCAGCAGCCTAAGCTCCTACGAGCAGTACTTC.

The rearrangement uses TRBV5-5 and TRBJ2-7, with 10 bases that match TRBD1. The germline gives CDR1 SGHKS, CDR2 YYEKEE (reference sequence). The junction had 9 bases not matched to a gene; V was cut back by 4 bases and J by 2 bases. This CDR3 is 16 amino acids long. This CDR3 is CASSLLFGTGAYEQYF. The CDR3 coding sequence is TGTGCCAGCAGCCTTCTCTTCGGGACAGGGGCCTACGAGCAGTACTTC.

This clone was seen just once. CDR3 sequence (DNA): TGTGCCAGCAGCTTGGGCTGGAGAGGGACTGGAAACACCATATATTTT. Translating gives CASSLGWRGTGNTIYF. The V and J genes are TRBV5-5 and TRBJ1-3; D is unclear. Per germline, CDR1 SGHKS and CDR2 YYEKEE (reference sequence). With 0 bases removed from V and 2 bases from J, the gap between germline ends came to 12 bases. The CDR3 loop spans 16 amino acids.

The chain joins TRBV4-2 to TRBJ1-1; D is ambiguous. The CDR3 sequence is 13 residues long. Germline CDR1 is LGHNA and CDR2 is YNFKEQ. V lost 0 bases to trimming and J lost 11 bases, with 13 bases between them. This CDR3 is CASSQDLERAAFF. The DNA for the CDR3 is TGTGCCAGCAGCCAAGATTTGGAGCGAGCGGCTTTCTTT.

The chain is built from TRBV5-1 and TRBJ1-5, with D perhaps TRBD1 (5 bases). From germline, CDR1 is SGHRS and CDR2 YFSETQ. This CDR3 spans 15 amino acids. The V end was cut by 0 bases, the J end by 3 bases, with 10 bases between. CDR3 coding DNA: TGCGCCAGCAGCTTGGGGGGGACGGACAATCAGCCCCAGCATTTT. Amino acid sequence: CASSLGGTDNQPQHF.

The chain employs TRBV4-1 and TRBJ1-5, with 9 bases aligning to TRBD1. Germline V gene data show CDR1 as MGHRA and CDR2 as YSYEKL. After removal of 0 bases from V and 6 bases from J, the junction contained 9 bases not matched to a gene. This CDR3 spans 17 amino acids. CDR3 in amino acids: CASSQEWTGVQGQPQHF. The CDR3 bases are TGCGCCAGCAGCCAAGAGTGGACAGGGGTTCAGGGTCAGCCCCAGCATTTT.

This chain uses TRBV2 with TRBJ1-5; no definite D call. The CDR3 covers 13 residues. V gave up 7 bases and J gave up 5 bases, with 12 bases separating them. Per the germline V gene, CDR1 is SNHLY and CDR2 is FYNNEI. CDR3 bases: TGTGCCAGCAAGAGGGTGGCAGATCAGCCCCAGCATTTT. It translates to CASKRVADQPQHF.

The chain combines TRBV27 with TRBJ2-5; a weak D match, TRBD2 (5 bases). Germline CDR1 MNHEY, CDR2 SMNVEV (reference sequence). This CDR3 has 14 amino acids. Trimming cost V 8 bases and J 5 bases, with 18 bases left between them. As DNA, the CDR3 is TGTGCCAGCCGTGGCCTCGCGGGCGCGGAGACCCAGTACTTC. As protein: CASRGLAGAETQYF.

The chain carries TRBV9 and TRBJ1-2, with TRBD1 matching over 7 bases. V dropped 0 bases and J dropped 8; count of bases not matched to a gene: 4. The V gene's germline CDR1 is SGDLS and CDR2 YYNGEE. The CDR3 has 13 residues. CDR3 nucleotides: TGTGCCAGCAGCGTAGAGGGGGCGGCCGGCTACACCTTC. It is translated as CASSVEGAAGYTF.

The genes are TRBV5-1 and TRBJ2-3, with 8 bases aligning to TRBD2. The J segment lost 2 bases and the V segment lost 3 bases, leaving 8 bases of the junction unmatched. CDR3 length: 16 amino acids. Germline V lookup: CDR1 SGHRS, CDR2 YFSETQ. The CDR3 region is CASSSRRGVPTDTQYF. The CDR3 coding sequence is TGCGCCAGCAGCTCGAGGCGGGGGGTTCCCACAGATACGCAGTATTTT.